This section outlines one T cell receptor beta chain sequence together with its context. This sample is drawn from a study of blood T cell repertoires in COVID-19. Study as a whole: Sites in the United States, Italy and Spain provided acute and convalescent COVID-19 samples. PBMCs, B-cell-depleted T cells, or T cells provided the cDNA or gDNA that made up the material.

Authors' data handling: Amplified reference gene primers provided the basis for estimating nucleated cell counts. Clones were read by immunoSEQ multiplex PCR, and TCRdb kept only the in-frame ones, dropping some. Clone size and the V and J calls come from that table; the DNA yielded D and trimming. The sample lists some 150,000 clones, 70% to 90% seen once, with roughly 1.1% in the top ten. CDR1 and CDR2 from the germline V gene are SGHKS and YYEKEE (reference sequence). This CDR3 spans 15 amino acids. V was shortened by 0 bases and J by 2 bases, with 11 bases between the two germline ends. This TCR was recovered from a man in his 60s who had recovered from COVID-19. The V gene is TRBV5-5, the J gene TRBJ2-5; TRBD2 might be the D (5 bases). Sequencing input: peripheral blood. The CDR3 DNA follows: TGTGCCAGCAGCTTGGCGCGGACTCCGCAAGAGACCCAGTACTTC. This translates into CASSLARTPQETQYF. Complete variable domain (other parts from reference TRBV5-5 and TRBJ2-5): DAGVTQSPTHLIKTRGQQVTLRCSPISGHKSVSWYQQVLGQGPQFIFQYYEKEERGRGNFPDRFSARQFPNYSSELNVNALLLGDSALYLCASSLARTPQETQYFGPGTRLLVL.